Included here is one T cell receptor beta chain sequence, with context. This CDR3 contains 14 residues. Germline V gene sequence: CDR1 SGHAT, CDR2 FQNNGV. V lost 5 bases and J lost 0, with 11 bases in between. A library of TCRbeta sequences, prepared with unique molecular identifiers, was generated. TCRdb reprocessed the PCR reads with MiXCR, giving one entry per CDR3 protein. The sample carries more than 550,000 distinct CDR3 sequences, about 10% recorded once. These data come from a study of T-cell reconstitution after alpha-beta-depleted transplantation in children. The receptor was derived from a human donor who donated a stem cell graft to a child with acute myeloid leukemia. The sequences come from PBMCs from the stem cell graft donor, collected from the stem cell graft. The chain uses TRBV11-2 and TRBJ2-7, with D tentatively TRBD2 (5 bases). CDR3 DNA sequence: TGTGCCAGCAGCCGAGCGGTGAGCTCCTACGAGCAGTACTTC. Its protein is CASSRAVSSYEQYF.